Listed here are 23 T cell receptor beta chains from one sample, sequenced in a study of STAT5B mutations in CD4+ large granular lymphocyte leukemia. TCRdb's copy holds only in-frame clones and misses some; the assay was immunoSEQ multiplex PCR. The sample contains approximately 35,000 clones, approximately 82% of which appear only once. Material: CD4+ T cells from blood buffy coats. The receptors stem from a human donor in good health.

The gene calls are TRBV1 and TRBJ2-1; TRBD1 reflects the table's D call only, with no check against the DNA. TRBV1 corresponds to a pseudogene. There are 12 residues in the CDR3. DNA of the CDR3: TGCAGAAGTGTCAGGGAACCGGATGAGCAGTTCTTC. Its protein is CRSVREPDEQFF.

The chain carries TRBV6-1 and TRBJ1-2; D ambiguous. The V end lost 2 bases, the J end lost 2 bases, and 6 bases lay between the germline ends. Germline CDR1 reads MNHNS; CDR2 reads SASEGT. The CDR3 is 13 residues long. The CDR3 here is CASSEYSNYGYTF. CDR3 nucleotides: TGTGCCAGCAGTGAATATAGCAACTATGGCTACACCTTC.

This clone occurred once. The chain links TRBV7-2 to TRBJ2-3, with D unclear. V was pared by 4 bases and J by 6 bases, with 11 bases between. The CDR3 is 13 amino acids. The germline gives CDR1 SGHTA, CDR2 FQGNSA. CDR3 protein: CASSSYFLDTQYF. CDR3 bases: TGTGCCAGCAGCTCGTACTTTCTGGATACGCAGTATTTT. Full variable domain (missing parts from reference TRBV7-2 and TRBJ2-3): GAGVSQSPSNKVTEKGKDVELRCDPISGHTALYWYRQSLGQGLEFLIYFQGNSAPDKSGLPSDRFSAERTGGSVSTLTIQRTQQEDSAVYLCASSSYFLDTQYFGPGTRLTVL.

This clone has a single count. This sequence joins TRBV2 and TRBJ2-1, with 12 bases identical to TRBD2. The CDR3 runs to 17 residues. Germline CDR1 and CDR2: SNHLY and FYNNEI. V lost 4 bases and J lost 1; bases outside the gene matches: 5. The CDR3 DNA is TGTGCCAGCAGTGCTAGCGGGGGGGCCACGTCCTACAATGAGCAGTTCTTC. Its protein is CASSASGGATSYNEQFF. The full variable domain, rest sourced from reference TRBV2 and TRBJ2-1, is EPEVTQTPSHQVTQMGQEVILRCVPISNHLYFYWYRQILGQKVEFLVSFYNNEISEKSEIFDDQFSVERPDGSNFTLKIRSTKLEDSAMYFCASSASGGATSYNEQFFGPGTRLTVL.

This chain links TRBV21-1 with TRBJ2-7; whether TRBD1, the table's D call, matches the DNA was not checked. TRBV21-1 is a pseudogene. The CDR3 runs 15 residues. CDR3 nucleotide sequence: TGTGCCAGCAGCAAAGAGTGGGACATATCCTACGAGCAGTACTTC. Amino acid sequence: CASSKEWDISYEQYF.

The CDR3 coding sequence is TGTGCCAGCAGCTTAGATGGGGGTCTTAACTATGGCTACACCTTC. Translated: CASSLDGGLNYGYTF. The gene calls are TRBV7-8 and TRBJ1-2; weak D call: TRBD1 (5 bases). CDR1 SGHVS and CDR2 FQNEAQ come from the germline V gene. The germline V and J ends were trimmed by 1 base and 1 base, with 10 bases remaining between them. This CDR3 is built from 15 residues.

This chain joins TRBV5-4 and TRBJ1-2; the D is unclear. The germline CDR1 and CDR2 sequences are SGHNT and YYREEE (reference sequence). The CDR3 totals 14 residues. Trimming removed 4 bases from V and 2 bases from J, with 12 bases in between. The CDR3 bases are TGTGCCAGCAGCCTAGCGGGCGTAAACTATGGCTACACCTTC. Its translation is CASSLAGVNYGYTF.

V usage is TRBV5-1 and J usage is TRBJ2-5, with 7 positions matching TRBD1. After removal of 3 bases from V and 7 bases from J, the junction contained 9 bases not matched to a gene. Germline V lookup: CDR1 SGHRS, CDR2 YFSETQ. CDR3 size: 14 residues. CDR3 coding DNA: TGCGCCAGCAGCTCCGTACAGGGGTGGGGGACCCAGTACTTC. It yields the protein CASSSVQGWGTQYF.

CDR3 sequence (DNA): TGTGCCAGCAGTCGGACAGGGAATTTCGCTGGAAACACCATATATTTT. It yields the protein CASSRTGNFAGNTIYF. V and J are TRBV6-6 and TRBJ1-3; 8 bases are a match to TRBD1. This CDR3 is 16 amino acids long. Germline V CDR1 and CDR2: MNHNY, SVGAGI (reference sequence). V was pared by 5 bases and J by 2 bases, with 8 bases of the junction left unmatched.

The rearrangement uses TRBV13 and TRBJ2-7, with 7 bases aligning to TRBD1. The CDR3 has 14 amino acids. CDR1 is PRHDT, CDR2 FYEKMQ, per germline (reference sequence). V lost 5 bases, J lost 4 bases, and 8 bases stayed unmatched. As DNA, the CDR3 is TGTGCCAGCAGCGTCCGAGGGACAGAGTACGAGCAGTACTTC. This gives the protein CASSVRGTEYEQYF. Looking up the rest from reference TRBV13 and TRBJ2-7 gives the full variable domain: AAGVIQSPRHLIKEKRETATLKCYPIPRHDTVYWYQQGPGQDPQFLISFYEKMQSDKGSIPDRFSAQQFSDYHSELNMSSLELGDSALYFCASSVRGTEYEQYFGPGTRLTVT.

There are a few counts of this clone. The chain is built from TRBV2 and TRBJ2-1; the match to TRBD2 covers 9 bases. Germline CDR1 and CDR2: SNHLY and FYNNEI. V lost 9 bases, J lost 6 bases, and 6 bases stayed unmatched. CDR3 size: 13 residues. CDR3 amino acids: CASGLAGINEQFF. The CDR3 region has the DNA TGTGCCAGTGGGCTAGCGGGGATCAATGAGCAGTTCTTC.

The rearrangement uses TRBV2 and TRBJ2-1; TRBD2 aligns across 13 bases. This CDR3 spans 16 amino acids. After removal of 4 bases from V and 6 bases from J, the junction contained 6 bases not matched to a gene. Per germline, CDR1 SNHLY and CDR2 FYNNEI. As DNA, the CDR3 is TGTGCCAGCAGTGCCTCAAGGACTAGCGGGAGCAATGAGCAGTTCTTC. Amino acid sequence: CASSASRTSGSNEQFF.

With regard to this clone: An end of the junction differs from the germline gene, which may be a read error. The chain carries TRBV4-3 and TRBJ1-4; 10 bases are a match to TRBD1. This CDR3 has 19 amino acids. Germline V gives CDR1 LGHNA, CDR2 YSLEER. Here the CDR3 DNA reads TGCGCCAGCAGCCCCGAACGCGGGACAGGGGCCCCAACAAATGAAAAACTGTTTTTT. Encoded protein: CASSPERGTGAPTNEKLFF.

The V call is TRBV19, the J call TRBJ2-7, with 12 bases that match TRBD2. V dropped 5 bases and J dropped 4; count of bases not matched to a gene: 9. Germline loops: CDR1 LNHDA, CDR2 SQIVND (reference sequence). This CDR3 is 16 amino acids long. Here the CDR3 reads CASSGALAGGPYEQYF. CDR3 bases: TGTGCCAGTAGTGGCGCTCTAGCGGGAGGGCCTTACGAGCAGTACTTC.

The chain recombines TRBV7-2 with TRBJ2-2; 12 nucleotides agree with TRBD2. Germline V gives CDR1 SGHTA, CDR2 FQGNSA. The ends lost 5 bases at V and 7 bases at J; junction bases unmatched: 8. This CDR3 contains 16 residues. The CDR3 reads CASSPSGRASVGELFF. In DNA form, the CDR3 reads TGTGCCAGCAGCCCTAGCGGGAGGGCCTCTGTCGGGGAGCTGTTTTTT.

The rearrangement uses TRBV14 and TRBJ2-1, with D perhaps matching TRBD2 (6 bases). V shed 0 bases and J shed 5 bases, with 14 bases lying between them. The CDR3 spans 16 residues. Germline V gene data show CDR1 as SGHDN and CDR2 as FVKESK. In DNA form, the CDR3 reads TGTGCCAGCAGCCAAGAGGGGACTTTAGAACACAATGAGCAGTTCTTC. It specifies CASSQEGTLEHNEQFF.

V is TRBV7-2 and J is TRBJ1-6; tentatively, D is TRBD1 (6 bases). V lost 5 bases, J lost 8 bases, and 16 bases lay in between. In germline, CDR1 is SGHTA, CDR2 FQGNSA. CDR3 size: 15 residues. CDR3 sequence reads: CASSQSGQSDSPLHF. The DNA of the CDR3 is TGTGCCAGCAGCCAATCGGGACAATCGGATTCACCCCTCCACTTT.

The chain uses TRBV9 and TRBJ2-7; 8 bases are shared with TRBD1. The germline gives CDR1 SGDLS, CDR2 YYNGEE. The trim removed 0 bases at V and 5 bases at J, leaving 4 bases unmatched. The CDR3 covers 14 residues. The CDR3 reads CASSVGTGLNEQYF. For the CDR3, the DNA is TGTGCCAGCAGCGTAGGGACAGGGTTAAACGAGCAGTACTTC.

V is TRBV25-1 and J is TRBJ1-3; D unresolved. The V end lost 3 bases, the J end lost 4 bases, and 7 bases lay between the germline ends. The CDR3 runs to 13 residues. Germline V CDR1 and CDR2: MGHDK, SYGVNS. The CDR3 loop reads CASSDGGGNTIYF. CDR3 DNA: TGTGCCAGCAGTGACGGAGGCGGAAACACCATATATTTT.

V and J are TRBV7-9 and TRBJ1-2; D unresolved. V was pared by 1 base and J by 5 bases, with 14 bases between. The CDR3 runs to 15 residues. The germline V gene has CDR1 SEHNR and CDR2 FQNEAQ (reference sequence). The CDR3 coding sequence is TGTGCCAGCAGCTTAGAAGGTGGTGGGCTATATGGCTACACCTTC. Translated: CASSLEGGGLYGYTF.

The rearrangement uses TRBV7-2 and TRBJ1-1; no reliable D call. CDR3 length: 12 amino acids. Germline V gene sequence: CDR1 SGHTA, CDR2 FQGNSA. V shed 6 bases and J shed 2 bases, with 7 bases lying between them. DNA for the CDR3: TGTGCCAGCAGGGGTACTAACACTGAAGCTTTCTTT. Translated: CASRGTNTEAFF.

The J gene is TRBJ1-1, the V gene TRBV6-4; D is unresolved. Germline V CDR1 and CDR2: MRHNA, SNTAGT. The CDR3 totals 13 residues. V was clipped by 4 bases and J by 2 bases, with 8 bases between them. CDR3 in DNA: TGTGCCAGCAGTGCGGAAGCAAACACTGAAGCTTTCTTT. This translates into CASSAEANTEAFF.

The chain combines TRBV5-1 with TRBJ2-1; TRBD2 aligns across 9 bases. From germline, CDR1 is SGHRS and CDR2 YFSETQ. This CDR3 is 16 amino acids long. With 0 bases clipped from V and 2 bases from J, the junction kept 3 bases outside the gene matches. The CDR3 sequence: CASSLAASGAYNEQFF. The CDR3 nucleotides are TGCGCCAGCAGCTTGGCGGCTAGCGGGGCCTACAATGAGCAGTTCTTC.